The source of this T cell receptor (beta chain) is a study of CD8+ T cells in alopecia areata. Background on the study: Treated patients received oral tofacitinib, 5 to 10 mg twice daily. Tofacitinib exposure lasted 6 to 18 months, followed by 6 months off drug.

This clone has a handful of counts. After removal of 0 bases from V and 0 bases from J, the junction contained 3 bases not matched to a gene. Germline assignment: CDR1 MNHNS and CDR2 SASEGT. The CDR3 is 18 residues long. RNA, once extracted, was reverse transcribed into cDNA for use as the sequencing template. Clones were sequenced by immunoSEQ multiplex PCR, and TCRdb holds only the in-frame ones, with some missing. The table records about 150,000 clones, under 60% of them present only once. This TCR was recovered from a human donor with alopecia areata. V gene TRBV6-1 combines with J gene TRBJ2-3; TRBD2 matches 13 bases. Sequenced material: CD8+ T cells sorted from blood, taken at week 0. The CDR3 coding sequence is TGTGCCAGCAGTGAAGCACTAGCGGGGGGGCCTAGCACAGATACGCAGTATTTT. This codes for CASSEALAGGPSTDTQYF.